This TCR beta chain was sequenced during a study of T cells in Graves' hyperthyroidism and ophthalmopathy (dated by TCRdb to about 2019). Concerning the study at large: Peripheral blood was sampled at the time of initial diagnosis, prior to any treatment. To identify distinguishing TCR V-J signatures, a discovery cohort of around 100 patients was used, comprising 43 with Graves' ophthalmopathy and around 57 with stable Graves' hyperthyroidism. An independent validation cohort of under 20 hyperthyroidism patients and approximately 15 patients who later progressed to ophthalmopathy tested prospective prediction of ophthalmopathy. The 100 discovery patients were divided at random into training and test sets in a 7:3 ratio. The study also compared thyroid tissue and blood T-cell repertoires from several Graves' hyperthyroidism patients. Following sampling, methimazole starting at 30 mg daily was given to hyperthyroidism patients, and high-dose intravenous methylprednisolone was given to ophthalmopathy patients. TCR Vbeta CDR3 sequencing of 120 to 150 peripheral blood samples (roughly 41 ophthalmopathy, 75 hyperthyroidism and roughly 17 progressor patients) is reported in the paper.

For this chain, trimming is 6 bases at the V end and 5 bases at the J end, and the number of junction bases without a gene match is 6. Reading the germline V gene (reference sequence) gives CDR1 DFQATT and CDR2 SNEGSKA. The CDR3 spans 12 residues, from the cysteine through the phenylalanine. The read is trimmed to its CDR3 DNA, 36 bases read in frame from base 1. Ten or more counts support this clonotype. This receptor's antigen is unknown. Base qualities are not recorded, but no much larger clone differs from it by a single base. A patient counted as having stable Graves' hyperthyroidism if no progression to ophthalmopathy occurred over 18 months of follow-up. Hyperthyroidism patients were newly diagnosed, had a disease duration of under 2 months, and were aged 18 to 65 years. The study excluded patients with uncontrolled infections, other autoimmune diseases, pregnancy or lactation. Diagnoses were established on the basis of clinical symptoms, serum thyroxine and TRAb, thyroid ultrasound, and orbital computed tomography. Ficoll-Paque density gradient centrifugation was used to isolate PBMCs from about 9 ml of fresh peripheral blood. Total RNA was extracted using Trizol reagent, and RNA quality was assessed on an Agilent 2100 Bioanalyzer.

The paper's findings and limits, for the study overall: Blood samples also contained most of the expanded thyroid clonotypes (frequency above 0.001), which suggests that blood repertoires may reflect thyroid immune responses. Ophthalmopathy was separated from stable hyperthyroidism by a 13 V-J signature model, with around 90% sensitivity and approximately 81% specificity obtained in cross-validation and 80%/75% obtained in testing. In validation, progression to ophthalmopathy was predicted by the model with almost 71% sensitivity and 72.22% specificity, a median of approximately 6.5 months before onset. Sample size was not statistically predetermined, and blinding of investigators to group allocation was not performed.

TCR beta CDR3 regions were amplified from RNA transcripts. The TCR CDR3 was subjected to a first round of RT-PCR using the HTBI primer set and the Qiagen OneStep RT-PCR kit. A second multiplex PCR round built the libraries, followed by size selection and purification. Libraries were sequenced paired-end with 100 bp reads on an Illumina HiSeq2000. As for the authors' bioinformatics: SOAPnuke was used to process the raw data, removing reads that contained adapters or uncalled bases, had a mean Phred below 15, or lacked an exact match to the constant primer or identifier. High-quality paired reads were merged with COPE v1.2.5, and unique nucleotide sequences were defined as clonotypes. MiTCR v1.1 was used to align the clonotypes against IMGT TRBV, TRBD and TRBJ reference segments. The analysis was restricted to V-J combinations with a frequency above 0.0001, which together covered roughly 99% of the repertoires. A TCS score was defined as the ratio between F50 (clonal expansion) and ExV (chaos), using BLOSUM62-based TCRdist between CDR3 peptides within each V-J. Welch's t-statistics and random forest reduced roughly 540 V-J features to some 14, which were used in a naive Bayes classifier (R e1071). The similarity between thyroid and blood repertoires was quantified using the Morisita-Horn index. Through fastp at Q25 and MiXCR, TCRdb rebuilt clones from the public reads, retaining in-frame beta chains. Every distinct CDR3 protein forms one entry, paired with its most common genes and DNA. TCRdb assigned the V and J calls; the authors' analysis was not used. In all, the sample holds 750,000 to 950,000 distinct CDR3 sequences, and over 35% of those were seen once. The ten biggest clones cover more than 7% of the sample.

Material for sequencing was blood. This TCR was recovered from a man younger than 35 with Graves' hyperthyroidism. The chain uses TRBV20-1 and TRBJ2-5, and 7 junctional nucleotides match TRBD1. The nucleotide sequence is TGCAGTGCCAGACAGGGCGCGGAGACCCAGTACTTC. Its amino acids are CSARQGAETQYF.